This TCR beta chain is from a study of regulatory T cells in long-lasting Graves disease. Time point defined: newly diagnosed GD, antithyroid drugs for less than 3 months. The authors made the TCR library using RNA they extracted from PBMCs. All patients originated from an endocrinology department located in Xi'an, China. Trimming took 7 bases from V and 2 from J, leaving 13 bases between them. Per germline, CDR1 KGHDR and CDR2 SFDVKD. CDR3 size: 14 residues. The TCR beta library used iRepertoire HTBI primers with Arm-PCR amplification of CDR3. A single record per CDR3 protein comes from TCRdb applying MiXCR to the multiplex PCR reads. The sample carries 530,000 or so distinct CDR3 sequences, approximately 12% recorded once. This clonotype was seen at least ten times. This sample also belongs to another study, concerning T cells in Graves' hyperthyroidism and ophthalmopathy. That paper states: Among clonotypes expanded in thyroid above 0.001, most were also found in blood.

The sequence was obtained from a man aged 25-45 years with Graves disease. The V and J genes are TRBV24-1 and TRBJ1-1, with D possibly being TRBD1 (5 bases). Sequenced material: peripheral blood mononuclear cells (PBMCs), taken at new diagnosis, from a patient treated with antithyroid drugs. CDR3 DNA: TGTGCCACCAGACCCTTGGGGGGAAACACTGAAGCTTTCTTT. Translated: CATRPLGGNTEAFF.